These 21 T cell receptor beta chains originate from one sample sequenced in a study of naive and memory T cell subsets. An equimolar mix of two oligonucleotides served as the beta constant-region primer for TRBC1 and TRBC2. Nested alpha and beta constant-region primers with the SP2 primer drove four PCR rounds on ligated cDNA. TCRdb analysed the UMI-ligation and nested PCR reads with MiXCR anew, one entry per CDR3 protein. The table includes 95,000 to 150,000 distinct CDR3 sequences, around 35% detected once. What was sequenced was central memory CD4+ T cells from blood. Receptors originate from a human donor in good health.

The rearrangement joins TRBV10-3 to TRBJ1-1, with 8 bases aligning to TRBD1. This CDR3 contains 12 residues. CDR1 and CDR2 from the germline V gene are ENHRY and SYGVKD. The junction had 2 bases not matched to a gene; V was cut back by 10 bases and J by 1 base. The CDR3 sequence: CASGQGNTEAFF. The DNA for the CDR3 is TGTGCCAGTGGACAGGGGAACACTGAAGCTTTCTTT.

This clonotype appeared many times. CDR3 residues: CASRRGLAGTNEQFF. The CDR3 DNA sequence: TGTGCCAGCAGAAGGGGACTAGCGGGAACCAATGAGCAGTTCTTC. V and J are TRBV6-6 and TRBJ2-1; TRBD2 matches 13 bases. Germline V gene lookup returns CDR1 MNHNY and CDR2 SVGAGI (reference sequence). The trim removed 6 bases at V and 6 bases at J, leaving 5 bases unmatched. The CDR3 loop spans 15 amino acids.

This clonotype was observed a few times. The DNA of the CDR3 is TGTGCCAGCAGCTTAGCGCCTCCTAGCGGCAGCACAGATACGCAGTATTTT. It is translated as CASSLAPPSGSTDTQYF. The V call is TRBV7-6, the J call TRBJ2-3, with TRBD2 matching over 7 bases. Germline V gene sequence: CDR1 SGHVS, CDR2 FNYEAQ. V shed 0 bases and J 0 bases; nucleotides not matched to a gene: 6. The CDR3 has 17 residues.

The V and J genes are TRBV6-5 and TRBJ2-3, with D unclear. The CDR3 runs to 14 residues. V dropped 4 bases and J dropped 4 bases, with 12 bases sitting between them. From germline, CDR1 is MNHEY and CDR2 SVGAGI. CDR3 in amino acids: CASSWSKPPDTQYF. CDR3 in DNA: TGTGCCAGCAGTTGGAGTAAACCGCCAGATACGCAGTATTTT.

The chain has TRBV6-2 or TRBV6-3 and TRBJ2-7; 8 bases line up with TRBD1. The length of the CDR3 is 14 residues. Germline V gene sequence: CDR1 MNHEY, CDR2 SVGEGT. The junction had 2 bases not matched to a gene; V was cut back by 2 bases and J by 2 bases. This CDR3 is CASSYEQGAYEQYF. The DNA for the CDR3 is TGTGCCAGCAGTTACGAACAGGGGGCCTACGAGCAGTACTTC.

The CDR3 here is CASKRESGVTNEQFF. CDR3 DNA: TGTGCCAGCAAGAGGGAGTCAGGGGTTACAAATGAGCAGTTCTTC. The chain links TRBV2 to TRBJ2-1; the D gene is possibly TRBD1 (6 bases). CDR1 SNHLY and CDR2 FYNNEI come from the germline V gene. V lost 7 bases to trimming and J lost 7 bases, with 20 bases between them. This CDR3 is 15 amino acids long.

This clonotype occurred once. The chain has TRBV7-2 and TRBJ2-6, with 9 bases aligning to TRBD1. The trim removed 1 base at V and 2 bases at J, leaving 3 bases unmatched. The germline CDR1 and CDR2 sequences are SGHTA and FQGNSA. The CDR3 has 17 amino acids. For the CDR3, the DNA is TGTGCCAGCAGCTTAGACAGGGGGCATGCTGGGGCCAACGTCCTGACTTTC. It yields the protein CASSLDRGHAGANVLTF.

The sample holds a few counts of this clonotype. The rearrangement joins TRBV7-6 to TRBJ2-7; 13 positions agree with TRBD2. The CDR3 extends over 16 amino acids. With 5 bases clipped from V and 2 bases from J, the junction kept 6 bases outside the gene matches. Germline lookup yields CDR1 SGHVS and CDR2 FNYEAQ. Here the CDR3 reads CASSPTGTSGTYEQYF. CDR3 nucleotide sequence: TGTGCCAGCAGCCCGACAGGGACTAGCGGGACCTACGAGCAGTACTTC.

The rearrangement joins TRBV5-1 to TRBJ2-5; tentatively, D is TRBD2 (6 bases). Germline loops: CDR1 SGHRS, CDR2 YFSETQ. The CDR3 has 15 residues. V lost 0 bases and J lost 5, with 14 bases in between. CDR3 bases: TGCGCCAGCAGCTTGGGGGGACTCGAGGCGGAGACCCAGTACTTC. It codes for CASSLGGLEAETQYF. The variable domain in full, with the rest retrieved from reference TRBV5-1 and TRBJ2-5, is KAGVTQTPRYLIKTRGQQVTLSCSPISGHRSVSWYQQTPGQGLQFLFEYFSETQRNKGNFPGRFSGRQFSNSRSEMNVSTLELGDSALYLCASSLGGLEAETQYFGPGTRLLVL.

This clonotype was found a few times. The chain employs TRBV23-1 and TRBJ2-2, with 11 nucleotides matching TRBD1. TRBV23-1 is reported as an ORF; its role is uncertain. V shed 10 bases and J 3 bases; nucleotides not matched to a gene: 10. The length of the CDR3 is 16 residues. This CDR3 reads CAIGSRTGGDTGELFF. The CDR3 nucleotides read TGCGCCATCGGATCTCGGACAGGGGGCGACACCGGGGAGCTGTTTTTT.

This clonotype was recorded a few times. The chain combines TRBV5-5 with TRBJ1-5, with D perhaps matching TRBD1 (6 bases). This CDR3 is 13 amino acids long. Germline loops: CDR1 SGHKS, CDR2 YYEKEE (reference sequence). The V gene lost 5 bases and the J gene lost 1 base, with 7 bases spanning the gap. The chain's CDR3 is CASRQGSNQPQHF. The DNA for the CDR3 is TGTGCCAGCAGGCAGGGGAGCAATCAGCCCCAGCATTTT.

This clonotype showed up just once. The chain carries TRBV7-2 and TRBJ1-5; the match to TRBD1 covers 7 bases. The CDR3 has 16 residues. The germline V gene has CDR1 SGHTA and CDR2 FQGNSA. J gave up 0 bases and V 2 bases, and 4 bases lay outside the gene matches. The CDR3 sequence: CASSLKGANSNQPQHF. CDR3 coding DNA: TGTGCCAGCAGCTTAAAGGGGGCGAATAGCAATCAGCCCCAGCATTTT.

This clonotype was detected a few times. This chain joins TRBV29-1 and TRBJ2-7, with a tentative D call TRBD1 (6 bases). V was trimmed by 7 bases and J by 0 bases, leaving 19 bases between them. The CDR3 loop spans 15 amino acids. CDR1 and CDR2 from the germline V gene are SQVTM and ANQGSEA. This chain's CDR3 is CSARGATVSSYEQYF. The CDR3 DNA reads TGCAGCGCCAGGGGTGCTACGGTCAGCTCCTACGAGCAGTACTTC.

The chain links TRBV20-1 to TRBJ2-3; 9 bases map to TRBD2. Trimming removed 6 bases from V and 0 bases from J; junction bases left unmatched: 7. Germline lookup yields CDR1 DFQATT and CDR2 SNEGSKA (reference sequence). The CDR3 is 15 amino acids. This CDR3 is CSAVGTSRSTDTQYF. The CDR3 nucleotides read TGCAGTGCGGTTGGGACTAGCAGAAGCACAGATACGCAGTATTTT.

This clonotype was recorded a few times. The gene calls are TRBV28 and TRBJ2-7, with D hard to call. Germline CDR1 MDHEN, CDR2 SYDVKM. The CDR3 runs 12 residues. The ends were cut back, 3 bases at V and 4 bases at J, with 7 bases in the middle. The DNA of the CDR3 is TGTGCCAGCAGTTTGGGGATGTACGAGCAGTACTTC. This translates into CASSLGMYEQYF. Looking up the rest from reference TRBV28 and TRBJ2-7 gives the full variable domain: DVKVTQSSRYLVKRTGEKVFLECVQDMDHENMFWYRQDPGLGLRLIYFSYDVKMKEKGDIPEGYSVSREKKERFSLILESASTNQTSMYLCASSLGMYEQYFGPGTRLTVT.

This clonotype was counted only a few times. The rearrangement joins TRBV18 to TRBJ2-5; maybe TRBD2 (6 bases). The CDR3 totals 13 residues. The germline V gene has CDR1 KGHSH and CDR2 LQKENI. V dropped 6 bases and J dropped 2 bases, with 10 bases sitting between them. The CDR3 DNA reads TGTGCCAGCTCTCGTCGGGGGCAAGAGACCCAGTACTTC. Encoded protein: CASSRRGQETQYF.

This clonotype has just a few counts. The chain has TRBV7-6 and TRBJ2-5; 9 bases align to TRBD1. CDR1 and CDR2 (germline): SGHVS, FNYEAQ. The V segment lost 5 bases and the J segment 5 bases; nucleotides outside the gene matches: 9. The CDR3 runs 15 residues. The CDR3 sequence is CASSVDRGILETQYF. CDR3 DNA: TGTGCCAGCAGCGTAGACAGGGGGATTTTGGAGACCCAGTACTTC. The full variable domain, in which reference TRBV7-6 and TRBJ2-5 provide the parts outside the CDR3, is GAGVSQSPRYKVTKRGQDVALRCDPISGHVSLYWYRQALGQGPEFLTYFNYEAQQDKSGLPNDRFSAERPEGSISTLTIQRTEQRDSAMYRCASSVDRGILETQYFGPGTRLLVL.

This clonotype was seen ten or more times. The chain carries TRBV12-3 or TRBV12-4 and TRBJ2-5; D tentatively fits TRBD1 or TRBD2 (5 bases each). The length of the CDR3 is 17 residues. The V gene lost 5 bases and the J gene lost 2 bases, with 21 bases spanning the gap. The CDR3 reads CASSAPHLWGWQETQYF. The CDR3 DNA is TGTGCCAGCAGTGCTCCCCACCTCTGGGGGTGGCAAGAGACCCAGTACTTC.

The V call is TRBV28, the J call TRBJ2-7; TRBD2 matches 7 bases. J was trimmed by 3 bases and V by 6 bases; bases with no gene match: 8. The CDR3 consists of 14 residues. Germline lookup yields CDR1 MDHEN and CDR2 SYDVKM. CDR3 sequence reads: CASRPSGTRYEQYF. Here the CDR3 DNA reads TGTGCCAGCAGACCAAGCGGGACTCGCTACGAGCAGTACTTC.

In this sample, this clonotype turned up once. The gene calls are TRBV4-3 and TRBJ1-6; a weak D match, TRBD1 (5 bases). There are 15 residues in the CDR3. V was trimmed by 1 base and J by 8 bases, leaving 12 bases between them. Germline V gene lookup returns CDR1 LGHNA and CDR2 YSLEER. CDR3 sequence reads: CASSQVQGAHSPLHF. CDR3 DNA sequence: TGCGCCAGCAGCCAAGTGCAGGGAGCCCATTCACCCCTCCACTTT.

This rearrangement joins TRBV10-2 to TRBJ2-7; 9 bases agree with TRBD1. J gave up 5 bases and V 4 bases, and 6 bases lay outside the gene matches. This CDR3 is built from 14 residues. Germline V gene data show CDR1 as WSHSY and CDR2 as SAAADI. The CDR3 DNA reads as TGCGCCAGCAGTGGGATACAGGGGGCCAACGAGCAGTACTTC. Translating gives CASSGIQGANEQYF.